The clone carrying this TCR beta chain has only a few counts. Its antigen is currently unknown. This entry comes from a study of T-cell reconstitution after alpha-beta-depleted transplantation in children. Study-wide results and limits: Among T cells one year after transplant, newly produced cells accounted for most counts and diversity. Several hundred expanded graft clones reportedly supplied alpha-beta T cells about two months after transplant.

The V gene's germline CDR1 is DFQATT and CDR2 SNEGSKA (reference sequence). V gave up 0 bases and J gave up 6 bases, with 9 bases separating them. The CDR3 contains 12 residues. Unique molecular identifiers were built into the TCRbeta library. TCRdb re-called the PCR reads through MiXCR, storing one row per CDR3 protein. The table includes 670,000 or so distinct CDR3 sequences, less than 15% detected once. Sequenced here: PBMCs, sampled before TCRalphabeta/CD19-depleted stem cell transplant. The receptor's source is a girl aged 2-10 years with congenital amegakaryocytic thrombocytopenia, due to receive a stem cell transplant. The chain employs TRBV20-1 and TRBJ2-7; TRBD1 or TRBD2 may be the D gene (5 bases each). CDR3 loop: CSARDRDLEQYF. The DNA for the CDR3 is TGCAGTGCTAGAGACCGGGACCTCGAGCAGTACTTC.